Here is one TCR beta chain with its context. Its antigen is not known. TCRdb re-analysed the RT-PCR reads in MiXCR, keeping a single row per CDR3 protein. The table has 590,000 or so distinct CDR3 sequences, 13% to 15% seen once. The CDR3 sequence is 16 residues long. V was pared by 0 bases and J by 5 bases, with 10 bases of the junction left unmatched. From germline, CDR1 is MNHNS and CDR2 SASEGT. This sample was taken from a study of response to subunit inactivated influenza vaccine. Study outcomes and limitations: Authors suggested each seasonal flu vaccination may recruit only limited numbers of new T cells.

The clonotype was recovered from a man between 50 and 59 years old who received an inactivated influenza vaccine. The material was PBMCs from blood, obtained about 14 days before vaccination. The rearrangement joins TRBV6-1 to TRBJ2-7; 7 nucleotides line up with TRBD2. CDR3 in amino acids: CASSEARYGRDHEQYF. CDR3 in DNA: TGTGCCAGCAGTGAAGCGCGGTATGGGAGGGACCACGAGCAGTACTTC.